This passage covers 8 T cell receptor beta chains from one sample sequenced in a study of T-cell reconstitution after alpha-beta-depleted transplantation in children. For TCRbeta, the library was prepared with unique molecular identifiers. From the PCR reads, TCRdb called clonotypes with MiXCR, one entry per CDR3 protein. Among more than 150,000 distinct CDR3 sequences listed, 14% to 15% were seen once. This specimen consisted of PBMCs from the stem cell graft donor, obtained from the stem cell graft. The origin of the receptors is a human donor who donated a stem cell graft to a child with acute lymphoblastic leukemia.

The genes are TRBV30 and TRBJ2-2; 7 bases are a match to TRBD2. The ends lost 2 bases at V and 6 bases at J; junction bases unmatched: 12. The germline V gene encodes CDR1 GTSNPN and CDR2 SVGIG (reference sequence). The CDR3 is 16 residues long. The CDR3, as DNA: TGTGCCTGGAGTCTCATGAGCGGGATTCGAGCCGGGGAGCTGTTTTTT. It yields the protein CAWSLMSGIRAGELFF. The complete variable domain, with remaining parts taken from reference TRBV30 and TRBJ2-2, reads SQTIHQWPATLVQPVGSPLSLECTVEGTSNPNLYWYRQAAGRGLQLLFYSVGIGQISSEVPQNLSASRPQDRQFILSSKKLLLSDSGFYLCAWSLMSGIRAGELFFGEGSRLTVL.

This clonotype was counted at least ten times. The chain recombines TRBV6-5 with TRBJ2-4; weak D call: TRBD2 (5 bases). The CDR3 sequence is 11 residues long. Trimming shortened V by 7 bases and J by 14 bases, and 15 bases separated the two germline ends. Looked up from germline, CDR1 is MNHEY and CDR2 is SVGAGI. The CDR3 nucleotides are TGTGCCAGCATCCGACACCGGGGAGAGTACTTC. Amino acid sequence: CASIRHRGEYF.

The table lists this clonotype with many counts. The chain uses TRBV5-1 and TRBJ2-2; D may correspond to TRBD1 or TRBD2 (6 bases each). The V gene's germline CDR1 is SGHRS and CDR2 YFSETQ. The CDR3 extends over 17 amino acids. Trimming pared 4 bases from V and 5 bases from J, leaving 21 bases between. CDR3 sequence (DNA): TGCGCCAGCAGCCATCGAGGGGGGACCCTTCCTACCGGGGAGCTGTTTTTT. Encoded protein: CASSHRGGTLPTGELFF.

This clonotype was found many times. CDR3 sequence reads: CASKGGGATGELFF. CDR3 coding DNA: TGTGCCAGTAAAGGGGGAGGCGCCACCGGGGAGCTGTTTTTT. The chain joins TRBV19 to TRBJ2-2, with D perhaps given as TRBD1 or TRBD2 (6 bases each). V was clipped by 7 bases and J by 4 bases, with 13 bases between them. The germline gives CDR1 LNHDA, CDR2 SQIVND (reference sequence). This CDR3 comprises 14 residues.

This clonotype has at least ten counts. CDR3 DNA: TGCGCCAGCAGCTTGGAGACAGGGGGTAACACCGGGGAGCTGTTTTTT. Residues: CASSLETGGNTGELFF. V gene TRBV5-1 combines with J gene TRBJ2-2, with TRBD1 matching over 9 bases. V was clipped by 0 bases and J by 2 bases; unmatched bases: 2. Germline V CDR1 and CDR2: SGHRS, YFSETQ. This CDR3 is 16 amino acids long.

The sample holds many counts of this clonotype. J is TRBJ1-5 and V is TRBV24-1; D is uncertain. The ends were cut back, 5 bases at V and 0 bases at J, with 7 bases in the middle. In germline, CDR1 is KGHDR, CDR2 SFDVKD. The CDR3 spans 14 residues. DNA for the CDR3: TGTGCCACCAGTGGGGCAGATAGCAATCAGCCCCAGCATTTT. This sequence encodes CATSGADSNQPQHF.

This clonotype was recorded many times. The chain is built from TRBV20-1 and TRBJ2-2; the D is unclear. This CDR3 has 13 amino acids. V was pared by 5 bases and J by 4 bases, with 11 bases between. Germline V gene data show CDR1 as DFQATT and CDR2 as SNEGSKA (reference sequence). DNA of the CDR3: TGCAGTGCTCCGAGAACGGGCACCGGGGAGCTGTTTTTT. Translation: CSAPRTGTGELFF.

This clonotype was recorded many times. The chain recombines TRBV20-1 with TRBJ2-5; TRBD2 matches at 7 bases. Germline V gene sequence: CDR1 DFQATT, CDR2 SNEGSKA (reference sequence). The CDR3 is 15 amino acids. J lost 5 bases, V lost 1 base, and 10 bases had no gene match. The CDR3 DNA follows: TGCAGTGCTAGAGTCGCACGAGGGGAGGGGGAGACCCAGTACTTC. It codes for CSARVARGEGETQYF.